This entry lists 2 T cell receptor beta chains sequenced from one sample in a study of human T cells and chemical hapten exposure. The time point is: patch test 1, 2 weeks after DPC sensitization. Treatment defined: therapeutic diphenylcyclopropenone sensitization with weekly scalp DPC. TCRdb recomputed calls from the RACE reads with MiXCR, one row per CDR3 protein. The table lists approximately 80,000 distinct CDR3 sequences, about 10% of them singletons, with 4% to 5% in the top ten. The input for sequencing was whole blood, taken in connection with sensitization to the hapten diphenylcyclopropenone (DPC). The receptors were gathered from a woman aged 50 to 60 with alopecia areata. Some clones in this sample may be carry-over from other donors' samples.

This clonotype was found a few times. The CDR3 region is CASRSGTGNFYEQYF. CDR3 in DNA: TGCGCCAGCAGATCGGGGACAGGTAATTTTTACGAGCAGTACTTC. The chain combines TRBV5-1 with TRBJ2-7, with 8 bases identical to TRBD1. CDR1 SGHRS and CDR2 YFSETQ come from the germline V gene. V gave up 5 bases and J gave up 4 bases; unmatched junction bases: 11. This CDR3 contains 15 residues.

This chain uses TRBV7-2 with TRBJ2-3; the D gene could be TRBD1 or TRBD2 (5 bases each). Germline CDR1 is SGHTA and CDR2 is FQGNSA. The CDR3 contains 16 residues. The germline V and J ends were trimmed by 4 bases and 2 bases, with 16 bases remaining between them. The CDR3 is CASSSPTRGATDTQYF. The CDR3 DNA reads TGTGCCAGCAGCTCTCCGACGAGAGGGGCCACAGATACGCAGTATTTT. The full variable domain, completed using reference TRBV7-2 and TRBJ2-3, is GAGVSQSPSNKVTEKGKDVELRCDPISGHTALYWYRQSLGQGLEFLIYFQGNSAPDKSGLPSDRFSAERTGGSVSTLTIQRTQQEDSAVYLCASSSPTRGATDTQYFGPGTRLTVL.